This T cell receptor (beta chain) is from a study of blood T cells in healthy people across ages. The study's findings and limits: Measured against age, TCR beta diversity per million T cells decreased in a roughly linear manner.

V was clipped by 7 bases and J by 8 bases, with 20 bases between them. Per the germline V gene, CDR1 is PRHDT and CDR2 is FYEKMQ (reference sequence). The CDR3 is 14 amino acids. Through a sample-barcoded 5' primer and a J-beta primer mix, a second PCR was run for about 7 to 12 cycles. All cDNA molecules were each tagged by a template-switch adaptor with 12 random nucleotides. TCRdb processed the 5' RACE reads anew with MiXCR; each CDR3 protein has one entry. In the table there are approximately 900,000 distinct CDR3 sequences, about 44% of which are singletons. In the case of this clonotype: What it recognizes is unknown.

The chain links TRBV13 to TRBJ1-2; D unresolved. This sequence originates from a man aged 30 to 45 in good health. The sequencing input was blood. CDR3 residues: CASNFDAGAEGYTF. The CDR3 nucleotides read TGTGCCAGCAACTTCGACGCGGGAGCGGAGGGCTACACCTTC.